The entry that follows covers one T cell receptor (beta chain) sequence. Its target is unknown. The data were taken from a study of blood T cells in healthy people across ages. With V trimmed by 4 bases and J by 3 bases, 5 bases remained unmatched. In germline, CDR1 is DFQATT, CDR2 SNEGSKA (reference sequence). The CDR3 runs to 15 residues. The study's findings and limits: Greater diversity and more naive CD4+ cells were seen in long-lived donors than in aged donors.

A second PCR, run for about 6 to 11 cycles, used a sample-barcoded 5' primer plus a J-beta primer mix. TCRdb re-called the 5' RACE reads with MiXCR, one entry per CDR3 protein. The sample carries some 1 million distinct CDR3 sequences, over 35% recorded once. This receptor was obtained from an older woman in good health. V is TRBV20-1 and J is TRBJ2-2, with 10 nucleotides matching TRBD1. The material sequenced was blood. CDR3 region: CSATRDRGHTGELFF. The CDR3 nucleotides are TGCAGTGCTACCAGAGACAGGGGGCACACCGGGGAGCTGTTTTTT.